These 31 T cell receptor beta chains came from one sample sequenced in a study of tumor and adjacent non-tumor tissue in lung cancer. The library came from three nested PCR rounds adapted from ARM-PCR protocols. TCRdb re-analysed the multiplex PCR reads in MiXCR, keeping a single row per CDR3 protein. The sample consists of about 93,000 distinct CDR3 sequences, 67% of them appearing once. The template was RNA from unsorted bulk tissue. What was sequenced was lung tumor tissue. The source of these receptors is a man in his sixties with non-small cell lung cancer.

Worth noting for this clonotype: Germline and junction disagree at one end, which may indicate a read error. The V and J genes are TRBV11-3 and TRBJ2-6; D gene uncertain. This CDR3 comprises 15 residues. In germline, CDR1 is SGHNT, CDR2 YENEEA. CDR3 in amino acids: CASSRQGSRANVLSF. Written as DNA, the CDR3 is TGTGCAAGCAGCCGACAAGGTTCTAGGGCCAACGTCCTGAGTTTC.

Note on this clonotype: A much larger clone is a single base away; this may be a read error. The chain couples TRBV5-5 to TRBJ2-2, with D possibly matching TRBD1 (6 bases). The germline gives CDR1 SGHKS, CDR2 YYEKEE (reference sequence). This CDR3 contains 15 residues. The CDR3 DNA sequence: TGTGTCAGCAGCTTGGGTCAGGGGATTGCCGGGGAGCTGTTTTTT. Protein: CVSSLGQGIAGELFF.

In regard to this clonotype: A much larger clonotype is one base distant, so this may be a read error. This chain joins TRBV6-6 and TRBJ1-1; tentatively, D is TRBD1 (6 bases). This CDR3 contains 14 residues. Per germline, CDR1 MNHNY and CDR2 SVGAGI (reference sequence). The CDR3 DNA reads as TGTGCCTGCAGTTCCCAGGGACAGAACACTGAAGCTTTCTTT. This sequence encodes CACSSQGQNTEAFF.

In regard to this clonotype: Its ends do not fully match the called genes, so a read error is possible. The chain couples TRBV29-1 to TRBJ1-5; D possibly corresponds to TRBD1 (5 bases). The germline gives CDR1 SQVTM, CDR2 ANQGSEA. The CDR3 consists of 14 residues. CDR3 DNA sequence: TGCAGCGTTGTGACGGAGGGGCCCCATCAGCCCCAGCATTTC. This sequence encodes CSVVTEGPHQPQHF.

Remarks on this clonotype: The CDR3 end shows no conserved phenylalanine or tryptophan, and so a read error is likely. V usage is TRBV29-1 and J usage is TRBJ1-2; weak D call: TRBD1 (6 bases). The germline V gene encodes CDR1 SQVTM and CDR2 ANQGSEA. CDR3 length equals 15 residues. The ends were cut back, 4 bases at V and 5 bases at J, with 20 bases in the middle. CDR3: CSVGGTPGDNYGYTS. CDR3 bases: TGCAGCGTTGGAGGGACCCCGGGGGACAATTATGGCTACACCTCC.

The table lists this clonotype with a few counts. This chain joins TRBV11-3 and TRBJ2-7; either TRBD1 or TRBD2 may supply D (5 bases each). The V and J ends lost 10 bases and 1 base respectively, with 20 bases between them. Looked up from germline, CDR1 is SGHNT and CDR2 is YENEEA. This CDR3 spans 15 amino acids. As DNA, the CDR3 is TGTGCCAACAGTTCTACCGGGACGGGGTCCTACGAGCAGTACTTC. Translating gives CANSSTGTGSYEQYF.

Concerning this clonotype itself: Given the absence of the conserved phenylalanine or tryptophan at the CDR3 end, a read error is likely. This sequence joins TRBV4-3 and TRBJ2-5, with D possibly matching TRBD1 (6 bases). The CDR3 is 15 amino acids. With 8 bases removed from V and 2 bases from J, the gap between germline ends came to 18 bases. Germline loops: CDR1 LGHNA, CDR2 YSLEER. CDR3 sequence reads: CASGLGQTLQETQYL. In DNA form, the CDR3 reads TGCGCCAGCGGCCTAGGACAGACCTTACAAGAGACCCAGTACTTA.

Concerning this clonotype: Germline and junction disagree at one end, which may indicate a read error. The chain combines TRBV11-3 with TRBJ2-3; D gene unclear. Germline V gene lookup returns CDR1 SGHNT and CDR2 YENEEA. The CDR3 contains 14 residues. CDR3 residues: CASTFQAYTDTQHF. CDR3 nucleotide sequence: TGTGCCAGCACCTTCCAAGCGTACACAGATACGCAACATTTT.

This clonotype is categorized as medium-sized (0.01 to 0.1%). J is TRBJ2-1 and V is TRBV11-2; D is uncertain. Trimming stripped 1 base from V and 4 bases from J, with 5 bases between. The CDR3 has 13 amino acids. The germline gives CDR1 SGHAT, CDR2 FQNNGV. The CDR3 here is CASSLAQYNEQFF. Written as DNA, the CDR3 is TGTGCCAGCAGCTTAGCTCAGTACAATGAGCAGTTCTTC.

There are a few counts of this clonotype. At one of its ends the junction is not consistent with the germline gene, which may arise from a read error. J is TRBJ1-1 and V is TRBV20-1; D gene uncertain. Germline V gene lookup returns CDR1 DFQATT and CDR2 SNEGSKA (reference sequence). This CDR3 region has 12 residues. The chain's CDR3 is CSASHQKDEAFF. The CDR3 DNA is TGCAGTGCTAGCCATCAGAAGGATGAAGCTTTCTTC.

In regard to this clonotype: Its ends do not fully match the called genes, so a read error is possible. The chain carries TRBV7-8 and TRBJ1-5; 9 bases fit TRBD1. CDR1 SGHVS and CDR2 FQNEAQ come from the germline V gene. The CDR3 runs 16 residues. As DNA, the CDR3 is TGTGCCAGCAGCCCCCGGTACAGGGGGCTCAATCAGTCCCAGCATTTT. Residues: CASSPRYRGLNQSQHF.

A word on this clonotype: At one end, the junction sequence differs from germline, possibly due to a read error. This chain uses TRBV20-1 with TRBJ1-1; 10 nucleotides align to TRBD1. CDR1 and CDR2 from the germline V gene are DFQATT and SNEGSKA (reference sequence). The CDR3 totals 15 residues. The CDR3 DNA sequence: TGCAGTGTTAGAGATATGGGACAGGGGTACACTGAAGCTTTCTTT. This translates into CSVRDMGQGYTEAFF.

With respect to this clonotype: Given a much more abundant clone one base away, this may be a read error. This sequence joins TRBV13 and TRBJ2-7; D is undetermined. The CDR3 is made up of 13 amino acids. Deletions cut 7 bases from V and 7 bases from J, with 17 bases between. CDR1 is PRHDT, CDR2 FYEKMQ, per germline (reference sequence). The CDR3 sequence: CASIFQVTKEQYF. The CDR3 coding sequence is TGTGCCAGCATCTTCCAGGTCACGAAGGAGCAGTACTTC.

This chain links TRBV14 with TRBJ2-1; 13 positions agree with TRBD2. The junction had 4 bases not matched to a gene; V was cut back by 2 bases and J by 12 bases. The CDR3 runs to 14 residues. CDR1 SGHDN and CDR2 FVKESK come from the germline V gene. In nucleotides, the CDR3 is TGTGCCAGCAGCCAAACCGGGACTAGCGGGACGCAGTTCTTC. Translated, it gives CASSQTGTSGTQFF.

On this clonotype itself: A read error may produce the germline difference seen at one junction end. The chain recombines TRBV11-3 with TRBJ2-1; 9 bases match TRBD2. This CDR3 is built from 18 residues. In germline, CDR1 is SGHNT, CDR2 YENEEA. CDR3 amino acids: CASSLDKRLAASYNERLF. In DNA form, the CDR3 reads TGTGCCAGCAGCTTAGATAAGAGACTAGCGGCCTCCTATAATGAGCGGCTCTTC.

As regards this clonotype: In this CDR3 the conserved last residue, phenylalanine or tryptophan, is missing, so a read error is likely. The chain is built from TRBV20-1 and TRBJ2-5; D is possibly TRBD1 or TRBD2 (5 bases each). Germline V gene sequence: CDR1 DFQATT, CDR2 SNEGSKA (reference sequence). Trimming shortened V by 7 bases and J by 4 bases, and 19 bases separated the two germline ends. This CDR3 spans 14 amino acids. The CDR3 loop reads CSVGDDLKTETQYI. The CDR3, as DNA: TGCAGTGTGGGGGACGACCTTAAGACAGAGACCCAGTACATC.

The chain uses TRBV6-5 and TRBJ1-1, with D perhaps matching TRBD1 (5 bases). There are 13 residues in the CDR3. From germline, CDR1 is MNHEY and CDR2 SVGAGI. V was pared by 0 bases and J by 9 bases, with 11 bases between. CDR3 amino acids: CASSYSSGTKAFF. For the CDR3, the DNA is TGTGCCAGCAGTTACTCAAGCGGGACTAAAGCTTTCTTT.

Comments on this clonotype: Germline is not matched at one junction end, which may reflect a read error. The chain links TRBV4-2 to TRBJ2-4, with D hard to call. CDR3 length equals 19 residues. Germline values: CDR1 LGHNA, CDR2 YNFKEQ. CDR3 nucleotides: TGTGCCAGCAGCCAAGCGCAGGCTAGTGGGTCGTTAGCCAAAAACATTGAGTACTTC. This sequence encodes CASSQAQASGSLAKNIEYF.

Note on this clonotype: At one boundary the junction diverges from the germline segment, which might be a read error. This chain links TRBV6-6 with TRBJ2-6, with a weak D call TRBD1 (5 bases). Germline V gene lookup returns CDR1 MNHNY and CDR2 SVGAGI (reference sequence). This CDR3 comprises 17 residues. This chain's CDR3 is CASNIDRDSSGANVLTF. In DNA form, the CDR3 reads TGTGCCAGCAACATCGACCGAGACAGTTCTGGGGCCAACGTCCTGACGTTC.

Of note for this clonotype: Since no conserved phenylalanine or tryptophan closes the CDR3, a read error is the likely cause. No DNA is shown, since the ends of the CDR3 on it are uncertain; the CDR3 is the one TCRdb lists. The rearrangement joins TRBV11-3 to TRBJ2-1; the listed D gene, TRBD2, was not tested against the DNA. The CDR3 is 15 amino acids in total, end residues counted. CDR1 is SGHNT, CDR2 YENEEA, per germline. The CDR3 sequence: CASNHGTSGSHEQSL.

On this clonotype: Possible read error: a much larger clone is one base away. The rearrangement links TRBV12-3 or TRBV12-4 to TRBJ1-5; maybe TRBD1 (5 bases). The CDR3 extends over 16 amino acids. V gave up 6 bases and J gave up 7 bases, with 22 bases separating them. DNA for the CDR3: TGTGCCAGCAGCGGCCAAGGGGACTTGGAAGGCCAGCCCCAGCATTTT. Protein sequence: CASSGQGDLEGQPQHF.

Remarks on this clonotype: Without the conserved terminal phenylalanine or tryptophan, this CDR3 likely stems from a read error. The CDR3 region has the DNA TGTGCCAGCAGACTAATTAAGGACTCCGGGCGCGAGCAGTACTCC. As protein: CASRLIKDSGREQYS. V gene TRBV4-2 combines with J gene TRBJ2-7; a possible D gene is TRBD2 (5 bases). This CDR3 is built from 15 residues. The germline V gene encodes CDR1 LGHNA and CDR2 YNFKEQ. Trimming pared 6 bases from V and 6 bases from J, leaving 21 bases between.

This clonotype was seen a handful of times. Germline is not matched at one junction end, which may reflect a read error. The V gene is TRBV12-3 or TRBV12-4, the J gene TRBJ1-6, with 7 bases that match TRBD1. This CDR3 contains 18 residues. CDR3 coding DNA: TGTACCAGCAGTTTTTGGGGTCCCGGGACAGTGGCTGATTCACCCCTCCACTTT. Amino acids: CTSSFWGPGTVADSPLHF.

With respect to this clonotype: At one of its ends the junction is not consistent with the germline gene, which may arise from a read error. CDR3 sequence: CANRRTATYEPYF. For the CDR3, the DNA is TGTGCCAACAGACGGACAGCGACCTACGAGCCGTACTTC. The chain links TRBV11-2 to TRBJ2-7; possible D gene TRBD1, 6 bases. Germline V gene sequence: CDR1 SGHAT, CDR2 FQNNGV. The CDR3 has 13 residues. The whole variable domain, remainder taken from reference TRBV11-2 and TRBJ2-7, is EAGVAQSPRYKIIEKRQSVAFWCNPISGHATLYWYQQILGQGPKLLIQFQNNGVVDDSQLPKDRFSAERLKGVDSTLKIQPAKLEDSAVYLCANRRTATYEPYFGPGTRLTVT.

This clonotype was counted between two and nine times. The chain combines TRBV11-3 with TRBJ2-2; D remains unclear. The CDR3 spans 16 residues. The V gene's germline CDR1 is SGHNT and CDR2 YENEEA. Trimming stripped 5 bases from V and 0 bases from J, with 13 bases between. The CDR3 coding sequence is TGTGCCAGCAGCGGTAATGGACCAACGAACACCGGGGAGCTGTTTTTT. Translated, it gives CASSGNGPTNTGELFF.

As regards this clonotype: It is unclear where the CDR3 begins or ends on the DNA, so no DNA is shown, and the CDR3 is as TCRdb lists it. The chain recombines TRBV10-2 with TRBJ1-2; TRBD1, as called in the table, went unchecked against the DNA. Germline values: CDR1 WSHSY, CDR2 SAAADI. Inclusive of both ends, the CDR3 amounts to 14 amino acids. The CDR3 loop reads CASGEWGQGNGYTF.

There are many counts of this clonotype. The rearrangement joins TRBV12-3 or TRBV12-4 to TRBJ2-2, with D hard to call. V was shortened by 6 bases and J by 2 bases, with 13 bases between the two germline ends. CDR3 length equals 15 residues. The CDR3 loop reads CASSPTGRNTGELFF. The CDR3 DNA follows: TGTGCCAGCAGCCCAACCGGACGTAACACCGGGGAGCTGTTTTTT.

This clonotype turned up a few times. Since no conserved phenylalanine or tryptophan closes the CDR3, a read error is the likely cause. Because the CDR3's place on the DNA is in doubt, the DNA is left out and the CDR3 is given as listed by TCRdb. The chain combines TRBV20-1 with TRBJ2-7; the table's D gene call, TRBD1, was not cross checked with the DNA. The CDR3 numbers 17 amino acids, ends counted. Germline CDR1 DFQATT, CDR2 SNEGSKA (reference sequence). CDR3 region: CSARERFGRGGPYEQYY.

On this clonotype itself: The germline gene is not matched at one end of the junction; a read error may be the cause. The chain carries TRBV20-1 and TRBJ1-3; no definite D call. The CDR3 spans 12 residues. Germline CDR1 reads DFQATT; CDR2 reads SNEGSKA (reference sequence). Here the CDR3 reads CNARLPGNTIYF. As DNA, the CDR3 is TGCAATGCTAGGCTCCCGGGAAACACCATATATTTT.

As concerns this clonotype: This may be a read error: a much more frequent sequence differs by one nucleotide. The rearrangement uses TRBV11-2 and TRBJ2-6, with D possibly TRBD2 on 6 matching bases. CDR1 and CDR2 (germline): SGHAT, FQNNGV. Trimming took 5 bases from V and 0 from J, leaving 20 bases between them. The CDR3 contains 19 residues. The CDR3 nucleotides read TGTGCCAGCAGCCCTACATCGGGAGTGGGAGCCTCTGGGGCCAACGTCCTGACTTTC. It specifies CASSPTSGVGASGANVLTF.

This clonotype was counted many times. The genes are TRBV28 and TRBJ2-3; D unclear. The CDR3 is made up of 15 amino acids. CDR1 and CDR2 (germline): MDHEN, SYDVKM. Trimming removed 6 bases from V and 1 base from J, with 14 bases in between. CDR3 region: CASRTRNQGTDTQYF. The CDR3 DNA reads as TGTGCCAGCAGAACCAGAAACCAAGGCACAGATACGCAGTATTTT.